The clone carrying this T cell receptor beta chain has a single count. Per the germline V gene, CDR1 is SSHAT and CDR2 is FNYEAQ (reference sequence). The CDR3 is 12 residues long. Trimming left V 8 bases short and J 4 bases short, with 8 bases between. Source study methods: Filtering was not the same, since immunoSEQ gave junction-only sequences without quality scores. Repertoires were generated with immunoSEQ multiplex PCR, while TCRdb's copy carries only in-frame clones and drops some. V and J calls plus clone size are reproduced from that table; the DNA served to infer D and trimming. The sample includes 2 million to 2.5 million clones, 93% of them seen just once. This sample is part of a study of shared clonotypes between healthy human individuals. Naive CD8 populations comprised CD45RO-negative cells positively selected for CCR7, excluding terminally differentiated effector memory CD45RA+ cells.

The genes are TRBV7-7 and TRBJ2-2; D is unclear. The sample taken for sequencing was naive CD8+ T cells from PBMCs. The clonotype comes from a man aged 18 to 29 in good health. Some clones in this sample may be carry-over from other donors' samples. In DNA, the CDR3 is TGTGCCAGCTTAGGGTTCACCGGGGAGCTGTTTTTT. Translated, it gives CASLGFTGELFF.